This T cell receptor beta chain derives from a study of somatic mutations in cytotoxic T cells in rheumatoid arthritis. Study-wide results and limits: No age-related increase in CD8+ clonality was seen in healthy controls, but one was seen in rheumatoid arthritis patients. More than 20% of CD8+ cells belonged to the largest clone in about an eighth of the roughly 65 patients. Rheumatoid arthritis patients and age-matched healthy controls showed no significant difference in CD8+ T-cell clonality. Expanded CD8+ clones had unknown antigen targets.

Of note for this clone: The antigen is not known.

Only in-frame clones appear in the TCRdb table, and some are missing; sequencing was by immunoSEQ multiplex PCR. This table holds nearly 20,000 clones, roughly 80% found once. Sequencing was carried out using CD8+ T cells sorted from blood. This TCR was recovered from a woman aged 45-59 years in good health.

CDR3 sequence: CAWSVPEGASNQPQHF. In DNA, the CDR3 is TGTGCCTGGAGTGTACCGGAGGGGGCGAGCAATCAGCCCCAGCATTTT. The gene calls are TRBV30 and TRBJ1-5, with 7 bases that match TRBD1. CDR1 GTSNPN and CDR2 SVGIG come from the germline V gene (reference sequence). CDR3 size: 16 residues. The V and J ends lost 0 bases and 1 base, in that order; junction bases with no gene match: 6.